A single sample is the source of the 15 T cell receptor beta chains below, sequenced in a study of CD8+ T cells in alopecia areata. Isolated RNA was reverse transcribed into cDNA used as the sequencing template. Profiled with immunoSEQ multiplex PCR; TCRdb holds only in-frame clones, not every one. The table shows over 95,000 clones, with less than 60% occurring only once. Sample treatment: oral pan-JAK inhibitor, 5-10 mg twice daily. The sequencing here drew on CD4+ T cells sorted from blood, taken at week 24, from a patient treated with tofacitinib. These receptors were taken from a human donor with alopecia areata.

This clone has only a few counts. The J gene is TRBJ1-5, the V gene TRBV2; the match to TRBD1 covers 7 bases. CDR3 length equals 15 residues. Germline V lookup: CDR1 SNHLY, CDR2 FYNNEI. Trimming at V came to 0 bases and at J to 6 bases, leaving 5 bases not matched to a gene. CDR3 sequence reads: CASSEARQGFQPQHF. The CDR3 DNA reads TGTGCCAGCAGTGAAGCGCGACAGGGATTTCAGCCCCAGCATTTT.

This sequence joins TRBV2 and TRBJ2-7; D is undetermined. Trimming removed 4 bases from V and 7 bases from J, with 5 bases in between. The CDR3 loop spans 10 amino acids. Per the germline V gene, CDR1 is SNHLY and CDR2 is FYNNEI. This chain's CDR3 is CASSGSEQYF. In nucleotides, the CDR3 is TGTGCCAGCAGTGGATCGGAGCAGTACTTC.

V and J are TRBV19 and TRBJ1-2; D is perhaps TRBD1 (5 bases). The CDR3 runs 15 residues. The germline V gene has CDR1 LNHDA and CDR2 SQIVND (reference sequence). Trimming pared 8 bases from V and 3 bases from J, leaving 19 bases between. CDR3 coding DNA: TGTGCCAGTTCTCCGACAGTCCCCCTTTACTATGGCTACACCTTC. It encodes CASSPTVPLYYGYTF.

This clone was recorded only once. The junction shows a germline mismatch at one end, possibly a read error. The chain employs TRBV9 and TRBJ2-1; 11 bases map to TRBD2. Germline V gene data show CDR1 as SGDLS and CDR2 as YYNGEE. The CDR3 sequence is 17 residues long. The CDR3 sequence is CASSVRLAGGPENEQLF. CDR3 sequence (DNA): TGTGCCAGCAGCGTGAGATTAGCGGGGGGGCCTGAGAATGAGCAGCTCTTC.

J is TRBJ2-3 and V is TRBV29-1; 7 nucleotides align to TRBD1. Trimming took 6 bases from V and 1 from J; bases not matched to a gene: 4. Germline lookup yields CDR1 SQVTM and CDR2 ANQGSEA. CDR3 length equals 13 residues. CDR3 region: CSVSGQGTDTQYF. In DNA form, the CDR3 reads TGCAGCGTCTCAGGACAGGGCACAGATACGCAGTATTTT.

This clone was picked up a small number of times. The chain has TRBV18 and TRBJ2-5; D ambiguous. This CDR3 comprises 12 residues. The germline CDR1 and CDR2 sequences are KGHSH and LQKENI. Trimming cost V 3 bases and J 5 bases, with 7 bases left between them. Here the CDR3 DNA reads TGTGCCAGCTCACCGGATCGGGAGACCCAGTACTTC. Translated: CASSPDRETQYF.

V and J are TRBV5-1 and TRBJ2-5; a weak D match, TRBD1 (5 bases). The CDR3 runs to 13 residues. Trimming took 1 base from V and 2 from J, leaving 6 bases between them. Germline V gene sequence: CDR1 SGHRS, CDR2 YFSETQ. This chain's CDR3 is CASSLPGQETQYF. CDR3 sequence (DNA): TGCGCCAGCAGCTTGCCAGGGCAAGAGACCCAGTACTTC.

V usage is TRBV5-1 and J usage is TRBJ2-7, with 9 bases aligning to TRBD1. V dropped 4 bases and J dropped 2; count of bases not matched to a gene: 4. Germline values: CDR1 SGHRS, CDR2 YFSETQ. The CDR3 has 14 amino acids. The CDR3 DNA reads TGCGCCAGCAGCAGCCGGGACAGGGCCTACGAGCAGTACTTC. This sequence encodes CASSSRDRAYEQYF.

CDR3 coding DNA: TGTGCCACCAGCAGAGGAAGGACTAGCGGGGGGTCTTACAATGAGCAGTTCTTC. This gives the protein CATSRGRTSGGSYNEQFF. V gene TRBV15 combines with J gene TRBJ2-1, with 14 bases identical to TRBD2. After removal of 1 base from V and 4 bases from J, the junction contained 6 bases not matched to a gene. Germline lookup yields CDR1 LNHNV and CDR2 YYDKDF (reference sequence). The CDR3 is made up of 18 amino acids.

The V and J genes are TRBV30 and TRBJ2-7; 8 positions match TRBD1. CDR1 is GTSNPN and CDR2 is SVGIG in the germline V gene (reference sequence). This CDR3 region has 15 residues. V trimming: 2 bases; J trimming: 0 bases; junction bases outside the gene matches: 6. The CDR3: CAWSSDRGLSYEQYF. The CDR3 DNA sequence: TGTGCCTGGAGTTCAGACAGGGGCCTCTCCTACGAGCAGTACTTC.

Written as DNA, the CDR3 is TGTGCCACCAGCAGAGAACAGACTAGTGTGGCCCAGTACTTC. The encoded protein is CATSREQTSVAQYF. This rearrangement joins TRBV15 to TRBJ2-5, with TRBD2 as a possible D gene (6 bases). Per germline, CDR1 LNHNV and CDR2 YYDKDF (reference sequence). The CDR3 contains 14 residues. The germline V and J ends were trimmed by 0 bases and 9 bases, with 14 bases remaining between them.

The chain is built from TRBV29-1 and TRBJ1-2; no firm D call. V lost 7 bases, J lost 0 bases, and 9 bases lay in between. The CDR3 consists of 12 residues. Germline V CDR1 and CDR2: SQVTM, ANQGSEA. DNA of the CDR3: TGCAGCGCCGCACTCCCTAACTATGGCTACACCTTC. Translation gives CSAALPNYGYTF.

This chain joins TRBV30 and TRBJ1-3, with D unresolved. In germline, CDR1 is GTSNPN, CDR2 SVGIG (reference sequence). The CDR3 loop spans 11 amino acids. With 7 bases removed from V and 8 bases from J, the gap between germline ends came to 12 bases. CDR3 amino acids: CAYRSADTIYF. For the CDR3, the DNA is TGTGCCTACCGATCTGCAGACACCATATATTTT.

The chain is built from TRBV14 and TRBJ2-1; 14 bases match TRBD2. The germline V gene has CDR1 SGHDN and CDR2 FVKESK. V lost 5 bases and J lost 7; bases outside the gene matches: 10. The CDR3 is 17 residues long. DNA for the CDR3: TGTGCCAGCAGCGCATGGGGGACTAGCGGGGGAAAGAATGAGCAGTTCTTC. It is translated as CASSAWGTSGGKNEQFF.

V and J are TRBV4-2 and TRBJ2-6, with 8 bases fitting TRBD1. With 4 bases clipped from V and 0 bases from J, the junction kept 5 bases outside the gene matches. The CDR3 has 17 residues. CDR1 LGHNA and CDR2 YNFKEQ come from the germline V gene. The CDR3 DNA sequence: TGTGCCAGCAGCCCGACAGGGGACCTCTCTGGGGCCAACGTCCTGACTTTC. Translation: CASSPTGDLSGANVLTF.